The following is a TCR beta chain sequence with its context. Its antigen is currently not known. No base qualities exist here, and no much larger clone lies one base off it. Whole blood was collected in K2EDTA tubes by collaborating institutions according to the institutions' own protocols. Collaborator samples were shipped for TCRbeta analysis as frozen whole blood, isolated PBMCs, or DNA extracted from either sample type. These data are taken from a study of blood T cell repertoires in COVID-19 (dated by TCRdb to 2020 to 2021). Study-wide context: The collaborator samples originated in the United States, Italy and Spain and spanned the acute and convalescent phases of COVID-19. The material from the prospective study consisted of cDNA or gDNA derived from T cells, B-cell-depleted T cells, or PBMCs. The dataset comprised deeply sampled blood TCRbeta repertoires from subjects exposed to, actively infected with, or recovered from COVID-19. The repertoires were released in a freely available public database intended as a resource for research on the immune response to SARS-CoV-2. Samples came from the ongoing ImmuneRACE study (first 160 participants) plus 1,254 subjects from 6 global collaborators. A de-identified subject ID, COVID-19 status, age in years and sex were almost always included in the sample metadata. Where available, HLA class I and class II types were obtained from metadata supplied by the sample provider rather than from assay-based typing.

General study outcomes and caveats: The quantity of clinical and demographic metadata differed by source and by participant and was supplied without curation.

TCRbeta CDR3 regions were amplified from genomic DNA by means of the immunoSEQ Assay, a bias-controlled multiplex PCR. Per the original workflow: The number of nucleated cells in each sample was estimated by amplification of reference gene primers within the assay. To quantify the absolute abundance of each unique TCRbeta CDR3 rearrangement, sequence reads were collapsed and filtered. For each sample, productive Simpson clonality was calculated as the square root of Simpson's diversity index across productive rearrangements. Sourced from immuneACCESS, this table was stored by TCRdb with only in-frame sequences that have V and J called. A share of the clones is absent; for the studies checked, an unresolved V gene accounts for under half, and the remainder has no known explanation. That table furnishes V, J and clone size, whereas the DNA furnished D and trimming. The sample table shows roughly 100,000 clones, and 89% are seen once. The top ten constitute around 3.8% of the sample.

The TCR was taken from a woman between 55 and 75 years old with acute or convalescent COVID-19. Sequenced material: peripheral blood.

This receptor carries the CDR3 CASSRQGDGYTF. The DNA is as follows: TGTGCCAGCAGTAGACAGGGGGACGGCTACACCTTC. The V gene is TRBV6-5 and the J gene is TRBJ1-2; 9 junctional bases match TRBD1. V and J are trimmed by 5 bases and 8 bases, and the gene matches miss 3 bases of the junction. CDR1 and CDR2 are read off the germline V gene as MNHEY and SVGAGI. Including cysteine and phenylalanine, the CDR3 has 12 amino acids. The kept DNA is CDR3 alone, 36 bases in frame from the first base.